Listed below are T cell receptor beta chains from one sample, sequenced in a study of shared clonotypes between healthy human individuals. This table comes from immunoSEQ multiplex PCR, and its TCRdb copy is limited to in-frame clones, with some not included. The data hold a few million clones, with around nine tenths observed a single time. What was sequenced was naive CD4+ T cells sorted from blood. These receptors were collected from a man aged 18 to 29 in good health. Each CDR3 is given with its conserved first and last residue. The order of the fields is V gene, clone size, D gene, J gene, CDR3 DNA, CDR3 protein. A D gene is named only where the DNA matches it firmly. Clone size is not always given. Where it is, it says once, few, many or a class for expanded clones.

>TRBV5-1|once|TRBD1|TRBJ2-3
TGCGCCAGCAGCCAGGACGGGTTACGGACAGGTGCGCAGTATTTT
CASSQDGLRTGAQYF
>TRBV5-1|-|TRBD1|TRBJ1-4
TGCGCCAGCAACCCGGGACAGGGGTCGGGCGATGAAAAACTGTTTTTT
CASNPGQGSGDEKLFF
>TRBV7-8|once|-|TRBJ1-2
TGTGCCAGCAGCCTTGGGGACTATGGCTACACCTTC
CASSLGDYGYTF
>TRBV5-4|-|TRBD2|TRBJ2-7
TGTGCCAGCAGCTTGTCAACGATCAGCGGGAGATACGAGCAGTACTTC
CASSLSTISGRYEQYF
>TRBV5-1|-|TRBD1|TRBJ2-2
TGCGCCAGCAGCCCACTGACAGGGGCTAACACCGGGGAGCTGTTTTTT
CASSPLTGANTGELFF
>TRBV19|-|-|TRBJ2-2
TGTGCCAGCCGCCGGCATGGGGGCACCGGGGAGCTGTTTTTT
CASRRHGGTGELFF
>TRBV28|-|-|TRBJ1-2
TGTGCCAGCAGACCTCTCGCAGCTAACTATGGCTACACCTTC
CASRPLAANYGYTF
>TRBV7-3|-|TRBD1|TRBJ2-5
TGTGCCAGCAGCTTAATGGGCAGGGGGCAGTACCAAGAGACCCAGTACTTC
CASSLMGRGQYQETQYF
>TRBV30|-|-|TRBJ2-7
TGTGCCTGGAGTCCGCGAGTAGGCTACGAGCAGTACTTC
CAWSPRVGYEQYF
>TRBV19|-|-|TRBJ2-1
TGTGCCAGTAGTATGGGGAGAGCCTACAATGAGCAGTTCTTC
CASSMGRAYNEQFF
>TRBV2|-|-|TRBJ2-3
TGTGCCAGCAGTGAACCCAGTCCAGATACGCAGTATTTT
CASSEPSPDTQYF
>TRBV7-9|-|TRBD2|TRBJ2-7
TGTGCCAGCAGCGTATCCGGGACTAGCGGCGTTAGCTACGAGCAGTACTTC
CASSVSGTSGVSYEQYF
>TRBV2|-|TRBD1|TRBJ1-4
TGTGCCAGCATGGGGTTAGGGACAGGTGATGAAAAACTGTTTTTT
CASMGLGTGDEKLFF
>TRBV6-6|-|-|TRBJ2-1
TGTGCCAGCAGTTACTCGGTGGGAGCCGCTTACAATGAGCAGTTCTTC
CASSYSVGAAYNEQFF
>TRBV6-4|-|TRBD1|TRBJ2-3
TGTGCCAGCAGTGACGGGGCAGGGGGTTTCACAGATACGCAGTATTTT
CASSDGAGGFTDTQYF
>TRBV28|-|-|TRBJ1-2
TGTGCCAGCAAGACGCACTATGGCTACACCTTC
CASKTHYGYTF
>TRBV2|once|TRBD1|TRBJ2-7
TGTGCCAGCAGCGAGGACAGGGCCAGCGAGCAGTACTTC
CASSEDRASEQYF
>TRBV7-2|-|TRBD1|TRBJ2-5
TGTGCCAGCAGCAACAGGGGGCGTTTAGAAGAGACCCAGTACTTC
CASSNRGRLEETQYF
>TRBV5-1|-|TRBD1|TRBJ2-7
TGCGCCAGCAGCGGTGACAGGGTACCCTACGAGCAGTACTTC
CASSGDRVPYEQYF
>TRBV6-6|-|TRBD1|TRBJ1-5
TGTGCCAGCACCACGGGGACAGGGGGTTTTCAGCCCCAGCATTTT
CASTTGTGGFQPQHF
>TRBV5-4|-|TRBD1|TRBJ1-1
TGTGCCAGCACTTGGGGACAGGGGGTAACTGAAGCTTTCTTT
CASTWGQGVTEAFF
>TRBV9|-|-|TRBJ1-4
TGTGCCAGCAGCGTGGGGTGGGGTTCGGATAATGAAAAACTGTTTTTT
CASSVGWGSDNEKLFF
>TRBV25-1|-|-|TRBJ2-2
TGTGCCAGCAGAAACGAGGGACCCTACACCGGGGAGCTGTTTTTT
CASRNEGPYTGELFF
>TRBV9|once|-|TRBJ2-2
TGTGCCAGCAGCGTTTGGGTTGATAGCACCGGGGAGCTGTTTTTT
CASSVWVDSTGELFF
>TRBV13|-|-|TRBJ1-6
TGTGCCAGCACCTCACTACGGGGCCTTAATTCACCCCTCCACTTT
CASTSLRGLNSPLHF
>TRBV5-1|few|-|TRBJ1-6
TGCGCCAGCAGCTTAGACAGCGGTACTTCACCCCTCCACTTT
CASSLDSGTSPLHF
>TRBV14|-|TRBD1|TRBJ1-2
TGTGCCAGCAGCGCCGGGACAGTTTATGGCTACACCTTC
CASSAGTVYGYTF
>TRBV14|-|-|TRBJ2-7
TGTGCCAGCAGCCAGAGAATAAAGACGGGGGGCTTTTTGACCTACGAGCAGTACTTC
CASSQRIKTGGFLTYEQYF
>TRBV19|-|-|TRBJ1-5
TGTGCCAGTAGTATCCCGGGCACTCAGCCCCAGCATTTT
CASSIPGTQPQHF
>TRBV6-6|-|-|TRBJ1-1
TGTGCCAGCCAGGACGCCAGCATGAACACTGAAGCTTTCTTT
CASQDASMNTEAFF
>TRBV27|-|-|TRBJ2-7
TGTGCCAGCAGTTCCCACCTCTCCTACGAGCAGTACTTC
CASSSHLSYEQYF
>TRBV5-6|-|-|TRBJ2-7
TGTGCCAGCAGCTTGGGAGGGAAGTTCTACGAGCAGTACTTC
CASSLGGKFYEQYF
>TRBV5-1|-|-|TRBJ2-3
TGCGCCAGCAGCTTTGGCGGTGGTAGCACAGATACGCAGTATTTT
CASSFGGGSTDTQYF
>TRBV28|-|TRBD2|TRBJ2-7
TGTGCCAGCAGTTTCACACTAGCGGGCCTCACCTACGAGCAGTACTTC
CASSFTLAGLTYEQYF
>TRBV27|-|TRBD1|TRBJ1-1
TGTGCCAGCAGTCGGTCCACGACAGGGGAACGCGCTGAAGCTTTCTTT
CASSRSTTGERAEAFF
>TRBV12-5|-|-|TRBJ2-1
TGTGCTAGTGGTTTTGGGCTAGCGCTCAATAATGAGCAGTTCTTC
CASGFGLALNNEQFF
>TRBV5-1|-|-|TRBJ2-7
TGCGCCAGCAGCTTGGTTTCAGGGACCCAATACGAGCAGTACTTC
CASSLVSGTQYEQYF
>TRBV28|-|-|TRBJ1-4
TGTGCCAGCAAGGGGGGAGGTGAAAAACTGTTTTTT
CASKGGGEKLFF
>TRBV5-6|-|TRBD1|TRBJ2-6
TGTGCCAACGGGACAGGGGAACCGGGGGCCAACGTCCTGACTTTC
CANGTGEPGANVLTF
>TRBV4-1|once|-|TRBJ2-7
TGCGCCAGCAGCCAAGCAGGGACCAGCGCCTACGAGCAGTACTTC
CASSQAGTSAYEQYF
>TRBV19|-|-|TRBJ1-4
TGTGCCAGTAGCACAGCAACTAATGAAAAACTGTTTTTT
CASSTATNEKLFF